The following is a T cell receptor (beta chain) sequence with its context. The data were obtained in a study of blood T cell repertoires in COVID-19. Losses at the gene ends were 5 bases for V and 8 bases for J; bases not matched to a gene: 7. Per germline, CDR1 SGHAT and CDR2 FQDESV (reference sequence). The CDR3 covers 14 residues. Sequenced by immunoSEQ multiplex PCR; TCRdb stores in-frame clones only, minus some. This repertoire shows some 130,000 clones, 80% to 90% found once; its top ten account for roughly 4.3%. The chain links TRBV11-1 to TRBJ1-4; TRBD1 matches 8 bases. Sequenced: PBMCs or T cells enriched from blood (not recorded which). The receptor was derived from a man in his fifties or sixties who had recovered from COVID-19. CDR3 in DNA: TGTGCCAGCAGCGTACAGGGGGTTTACGAAAAACTGTTTTTT. Protein sequence: CASSVQGVYEKLFF.